One T cell receptor (beta chain) is described in this entry. J was trimmed by 5 bases and V by 4 bases; bases with no gene match: 10. CDR1 and CDR2 (germline): ENHRY, SYGVKD. The CDR3 runs 16 residues. This sample was included in a study of T cell changes during pregnancy in multiple sclerosis. Assay: immunoSEQ multiplex PCR; the TCRdb copy retains only in-frame clones and omits some. The sample has about 38,000 clones, about 93% seen once. V gene TRBV10-3 combines with J gene TRBJ2-7, with TRBD2 matching over 11 bases. This TCR was sampled from a female donor in good health, enrolled as a control in a pregnancy study. The source was CD4+ T cells from peripheral blood mononuclear cells, collected in the third trimester of pregnancy. This CDR3 is CAISGLTSGATDEQYF. In DNA form, the CDR3 reads TGTGCCATCAGTGGATTGACTAGCGGGGCCACGGACGAGCAGTACTTC.